The 18 T cell receptor beta chains below all came from one sample that was sequenced in a study of blood T cell repertoires in COVID-19. Measured with immunoSEQ multiplex PCR; TCRdb has only the in-frame clones, and not every one. This table holds some 120,000 clones, more than 65% found once. Material for sequencing was peripheral blood. The source of these receptors is a human donor in a cohort sampled during active COVID-19.

The gene calls are TRBV29-1 and TRBJ2-5; D possibly corresponds to TRBD2 (5 bases). The CDR3 totals 12 residues. Trimming cost V 4 bases and J 1 base, with 7 bases left between them. The germline V gene has CDR1 SQVTM and CDR2 ANQGSEA. The CDR3 DNA reads as TGCAGCGTTGTCGGGGTCCAAGAGACCCAGTACTTC. Its protein is CSVVGVQETQYF.

The chain uses TRBV2 and TRBJ2-3; 10 bases agree with TRBD1. Germline V gives CDR1 SNHLY, CDR2 FYNNEI. Trimming removed 10 bases from V and 4 bases from J; junction bases left unmatched: 8. The CDR3 loop spans 14 amino acids. The CDR3 bases are TGTGCCACCCTTGGGACAGGGGTTGCAGATACGCAGTATTTT. Its translation is CATLGTGVADTQYF.

The chain links TRBV13 to TRBJ2-7, with 7 bases aligning to TRBD1. The CDR3 sequence is 12 residues long. V lost 4 bases to trimming and J lost 9 bases; unmatched junction nucleotides: 6. The germline gives CDR1 PRHDT, CDR2 FYEKMQ (reference sequence). CDR3 DNA sequence: TGTGCCAGCAGCTCCGACAGGGCGGTGCAGTACTTC. The encoded protein is CASSSDRAVQYF.

J is TRBJ2-7 and V is TRBV27; 9 nucleotides match TRBD1. This CDR3 spans 15 amino acids. Unmatched junction bases numbered 12, after V lost 6 bases and J lost 6 bases. Germline V gene lookup returns CDR1 MNHEY and CDR2 SMNVEV (reference sequence). CDR3 loop: CASSRTGAQRGEQYF. The CDR3 nucleotides are TGTGCCAGCAGCAGGACAGGGGCCCAGAGGGGCGAGCAGTACTTC.

The V and J genes are TRBV18 and TRBJ1-5, with a possible D match to TRBD1 (6 bases). CDR1 and CDR2 (germline): KGHSH, LQKENI. The CDR3 is made up of 17 amino acids. The V end was cut by 1 base, the J end by 0 bases, with 13 bases between. CDR3 amino acids: CASSPQQGVNSNQPQHF. DNA for the CDR3: TGTGCCAGCTCACCACAACAGGGAGTGAATAGCAATCAGCCCCAGCATTTT.

A few counts support this clone. V and J are TRBV7-3 and TRBJ2-1, with TRBD1 identical over 10 bases. CDR1 is SGHTA, CDR2 FQGTGA, per germline. After removal of 4 bases from V and 5 bases from J, the junction contained 11 bases not matched to a gene. CDR3 size: 17 residues. CDR3 protein: CASSSRQGAFGDNEQFF. CDR3 sequence (DNA): TGTGCCAGCAGCTCCCGACAGGGGGCTTTTGGGGACAATGAGCAGTTCTTC.

This sequence joins TRBV15 and TRBJ2-1; TRBD2 aligns across 10 bases. Germline V lookup: CDR1 LNHNV, CDR2 YYDKDF (reference sequence). This CDR3 is built from 13 residues. After removal of 6 bases from V and 9 bases from J, the junction contained 5 bases not matched to a gene. This chain's CDR3 is CATRLAGGFEQFF. The CDR3 DNA reads as TGTGCCACCAGGTTAGCGGGGGGATTTGAGCAGTTCTTC.

The chain has TRBV28 and TRBJ1-4; TRBD1 aligns across 9 bases. Per germline, CDR1 MDHEN and CDR2 SYDVKM. The CDR3 sequence is 15 residues long. Unmatched junction bases numbered 5, after V lost 1 base and J lost 8 bases. Written as DNA, the CDR3 is TGTGCCAGCAGTTTATCCGGACAGGGGCGGGAAAAACTGTTTTTT. Its protein product is CASSLSGQGREKLFF.

In regard to this clone: This sample includes further DNA sequences coding for the same CDR3. This chain joins TRBV18 and TRBJ2-7; 7 nucleotides line up with TRBD1. With 3 bases clipped from V and 7 bases from J, the junction kept 3 bases outside the gene matches. The CDR3 is made up of 12 amino acids. CDR1 is KGHSH, CDR2 LQKENI, per germline. The CDR3 region is CASSPTGVEQYF. In DNA, the CDR3 is TGTGCCAGCTCACCTACAGGGGTGGAGCAGTACTTC.

This clone appeared once. This sequence joins TRBV6-5 and TRBJ1-1, with D possibly TRBD1 on 6 matching bases. The CDR3 totals 14 residues. Trimming shortened V by 6 bases and J by 2 bases, and 13 bases separated the two germline ends. Germline CDR1 MNHEY, CDR2 SVGAGI. CDR3 nucleotide sequence: TGTGCCAGCAGGGGGGACACCCAAAACACTGAAGCTTTCTTT. Its translation is CASRGDTQNTEAFF.

The V gene is TRBV5-1, the J gene TRBJ2-7; TRBD1 is a possible D gene (6 bases). V was pared by 4 bases and J by 4 bases, with 15 bases between. The CDR3 runs 14 residues. In germline, CDR1 is SGHRS, CDR2 YFSETQ. The CDR3 region is CASSTDSRTYEQYF. CDR3 in DNA: TGCGCCAGCAGCACGGACAGCCGGACTTACGAGCAGTACTTC.

A few counts support this clone. The gene calls are TRBV2 and TRBJ1-5; no firm D call. From germline, CDR1 is SNHLY and CDR2 FYNNEI. This CDR3 region has 12 residues. V was trimmed by 6 bases and J by 5 bases, leaving 8 bases between them. The CDR3: CASSFSDQPQHF. The CDR3 DNA reads as TGTGCCAGCAGCTTCAGCGATCAGCCCCAGCATTTT.

This rearrangement joins TRBV28 to TRBJ2-3; 8 bases agree with TRBD2. CDR3 length equals 17 residues. Germline trimming cut 6 bases from V and 0 bases from J; bases unmatched to any gene: 11. From germline, CDR1 is MDHEN and CDR2 SYDVKM. The CDR3, as DNA: TGTGCCAGCAGCGGGACTAGGTTTTTGACTAGCACAGATACGCAGTATTTT. Translation gives CASSGTRFLTSTDTQYF.

The chain couples TRBV24-1 to TRBJ1-2, with 8 bases that match TRBD1. The CDR3 sequence is 12 residues long. V trimming: 7 bases; J trimming: 7 bases; junction bases outside the gene matches: 4. CDR1 and CDR2 (germline): KGHDR, SFDVKD. The CDR3 is CATSKTGGGYTF. CDR3 in DNA: TGTGCCACCAGCAAAACAGGGGGTGGCTACACCTTC.

The V call is TRBV6-2 or TRBV6-3, the J call TRBJ1-1; TRBD1 aligns across 7 bases. The CDR3 length is 15 residues. Per the germline V gene, CDR1 is MNHEY and CDR2 is SVGEGT. The V and J ends lost 2 bases and 5 bases, in that order; junction bases with no gene match: 8. The DNA of the CDR3 is TGTGCCAGCAGTTACGAGGGGGCTCCGCGGACTGAAGCTTTCTTT. This sequence encodes CASSYEGAPRTEAFF.

V gene TRBV5-6 combines with J gene TRBJ1-1, with D unclear. V lost 4 bases and J 0 bases, leaving 13 bases between the germline ends. CDR1 is SGHDT and CDR2 is YYEEEE in the germline V gene. This CDR3 is built from 15 residues. CDR3 sequence (DNA): TGTGCCAGCAGCCGGGTTTGGCAGATGAACACTGAAGCTTTCTTT. Translating it yields CASSRVWQMNTEAFF.

The chain recombines TRBV10-2 with TRBJ2-3; no clear D gene. The CDR3 contains 13 residues. CDR1 WSHSY and CDR2 SAAADI come from the germline V gene. Trimming removed 6 bases at V and 0 bases at J, with 7 bases between. The CDR3 sequence: CASSARSTDTQYF. The CDR3 DNA follows: TGCGCCAGCAGCGCCCGGAGCACAGATACGCAGTATTTT.

This clone was seen more than once but under ten times. The DNA for the CDR3 is TGTGCCAGCAGCTTGGGTCAGAACACAGATACGCAGTATTTT. It codes for CASSLGQNTDTQYF. The chain combines TRBV5-5 with TRBJ2-3; no clear D. Germline CDR1 reads SGHKS; CDR2 reads YYEKEE (reference sequence). The ends were cut back, 0 bases at V and 2 bases at J, with 7 bases in the middle. The CDR3 extends over 14 amino acids.